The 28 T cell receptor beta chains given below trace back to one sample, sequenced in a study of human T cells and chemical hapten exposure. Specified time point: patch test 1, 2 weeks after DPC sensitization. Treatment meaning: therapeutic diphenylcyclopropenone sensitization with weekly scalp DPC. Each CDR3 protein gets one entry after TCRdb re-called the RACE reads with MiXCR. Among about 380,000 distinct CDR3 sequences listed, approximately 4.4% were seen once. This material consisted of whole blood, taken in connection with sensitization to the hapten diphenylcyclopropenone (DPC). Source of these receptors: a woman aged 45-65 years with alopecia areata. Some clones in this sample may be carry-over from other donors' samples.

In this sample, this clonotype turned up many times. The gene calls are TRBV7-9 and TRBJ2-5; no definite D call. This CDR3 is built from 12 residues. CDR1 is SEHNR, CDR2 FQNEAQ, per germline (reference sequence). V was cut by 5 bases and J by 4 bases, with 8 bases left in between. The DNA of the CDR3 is TGTGCCAGCAGCCCATCTCGAGAGACCCAGTACTTC. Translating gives CASSPSRETQYF.

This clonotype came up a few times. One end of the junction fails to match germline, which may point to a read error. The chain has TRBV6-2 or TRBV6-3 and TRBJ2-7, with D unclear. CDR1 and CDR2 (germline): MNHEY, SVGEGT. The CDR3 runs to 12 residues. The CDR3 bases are TGTGCCAGCAGTGACTCCCTTTACGAGCAGTACTTC. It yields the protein CASSDSLYEQYF.

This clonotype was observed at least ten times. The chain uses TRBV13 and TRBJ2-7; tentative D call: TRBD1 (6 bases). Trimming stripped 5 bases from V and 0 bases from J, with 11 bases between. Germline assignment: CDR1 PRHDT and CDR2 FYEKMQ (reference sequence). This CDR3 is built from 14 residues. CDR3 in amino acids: CASSDRDISYEQYF. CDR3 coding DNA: TGTGCCAGCAGCGACCGGGACATCTCCTACGAGCAGTACTTC.

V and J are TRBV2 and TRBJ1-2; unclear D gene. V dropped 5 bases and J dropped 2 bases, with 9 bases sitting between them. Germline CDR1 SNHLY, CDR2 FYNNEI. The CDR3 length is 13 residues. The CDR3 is CASSRTRNYGYTF. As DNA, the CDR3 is TGTGCCAGCAGTCGTACACGGAACTATGGCTACACCTTC.

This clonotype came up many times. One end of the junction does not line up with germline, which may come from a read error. The CDR3 DNA reads as TGTGCCAGCAGCTTAGGACGGAACTATGGCTACACCTTC. This translates into CASSLGRNYGYTF. The gene calls are TRBV12-3 or TRBV12-4 and TRBJ1-2; D uncertain. This CDR3 has 13 amino acids.

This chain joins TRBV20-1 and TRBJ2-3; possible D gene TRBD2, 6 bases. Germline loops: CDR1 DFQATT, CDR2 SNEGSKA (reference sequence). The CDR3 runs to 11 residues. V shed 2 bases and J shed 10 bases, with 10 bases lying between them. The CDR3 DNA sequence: TGCAGTGCTAGACCCGGGACTTCGCAGTATTTT. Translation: CSARPGTSQYF.

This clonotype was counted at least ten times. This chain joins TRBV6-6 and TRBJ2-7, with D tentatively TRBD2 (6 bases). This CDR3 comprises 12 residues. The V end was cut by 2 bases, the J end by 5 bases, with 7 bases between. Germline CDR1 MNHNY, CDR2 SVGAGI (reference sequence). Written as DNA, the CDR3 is TGTGCCAGCAGTTACAGGAGGGACGAGCAGTACTTC. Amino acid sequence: CASSYRRDEQYF.

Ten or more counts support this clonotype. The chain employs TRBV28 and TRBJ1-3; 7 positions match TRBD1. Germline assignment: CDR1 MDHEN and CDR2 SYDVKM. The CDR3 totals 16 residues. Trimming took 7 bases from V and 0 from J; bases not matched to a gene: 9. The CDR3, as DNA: TGTGCCAGCACTCCCGCGGGACAGCTCTCTGGAAACACCATATATTTT. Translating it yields CASTPAGQLSGNTIYF. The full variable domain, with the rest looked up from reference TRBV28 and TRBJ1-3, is DVKVTQSSRYLVKRTGEKVFLECVQDMDHENMFWYRQDPGLGLRLIYFSYDVKMKEKGDIPEGYSVSREKKERFSLILESASTNQTSMYLCASTPAGQLSGNTIYFGEGSWLTVV.

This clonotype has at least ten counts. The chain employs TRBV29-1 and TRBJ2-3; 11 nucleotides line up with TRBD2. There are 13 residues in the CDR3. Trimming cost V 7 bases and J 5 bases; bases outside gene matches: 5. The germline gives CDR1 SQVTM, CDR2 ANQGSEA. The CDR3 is CSAVTSGKDTQYF. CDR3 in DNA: TGCAGCGCCGTGACTAGCGGGAAAGATACGCAGTATTTT.

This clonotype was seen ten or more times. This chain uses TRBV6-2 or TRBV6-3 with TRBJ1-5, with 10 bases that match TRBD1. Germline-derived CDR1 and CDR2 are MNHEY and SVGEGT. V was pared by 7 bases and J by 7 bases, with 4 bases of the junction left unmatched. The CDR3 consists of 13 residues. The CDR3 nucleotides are TGTGCCAGCAAGGGACAGGGGAACCAGCCCCAGCATTTT. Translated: CASKGQGNQPQHF.

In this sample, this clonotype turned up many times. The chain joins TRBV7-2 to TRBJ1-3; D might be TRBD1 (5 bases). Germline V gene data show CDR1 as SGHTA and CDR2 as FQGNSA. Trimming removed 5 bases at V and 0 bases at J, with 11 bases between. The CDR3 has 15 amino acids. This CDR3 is CASSLLDSSGNTIYF. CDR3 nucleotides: TGTGCCAGCAGCCTCCTAGACAGCTCTGGAAACACCATATATTTT.

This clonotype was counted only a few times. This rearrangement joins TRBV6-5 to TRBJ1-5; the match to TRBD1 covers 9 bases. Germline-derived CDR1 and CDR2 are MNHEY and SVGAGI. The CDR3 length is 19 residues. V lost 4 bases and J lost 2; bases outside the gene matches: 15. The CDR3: CASSSASWTGVFGNQPQHF. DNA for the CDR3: TGTGCCAGCAGTTCAGCCTCCTGGACAGGGGTTTTTGGCAATCAGCCCCAGCATTTT.

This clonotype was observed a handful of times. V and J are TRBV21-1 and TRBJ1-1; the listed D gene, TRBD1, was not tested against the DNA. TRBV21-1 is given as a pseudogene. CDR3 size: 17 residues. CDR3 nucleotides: TGTGCCAGCAGCAAACCGGACAGGGAAATTAAGAAGTTTGAAGCTTTCTTT. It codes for CASSKPDREIKKFEAFF.

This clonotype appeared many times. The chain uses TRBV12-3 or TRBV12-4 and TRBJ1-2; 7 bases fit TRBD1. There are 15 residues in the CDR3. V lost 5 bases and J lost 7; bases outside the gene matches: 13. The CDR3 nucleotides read TGTGCCAGCAGTCCCGGGGAAGGGGGCGCGTCTGGCTACACCTTC. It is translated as CASSPGEGGASGYTF.

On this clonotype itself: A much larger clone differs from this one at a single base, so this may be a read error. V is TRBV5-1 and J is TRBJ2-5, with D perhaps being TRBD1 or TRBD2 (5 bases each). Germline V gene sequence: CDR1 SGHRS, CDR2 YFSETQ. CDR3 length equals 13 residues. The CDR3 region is CTSSSDWGETQYF. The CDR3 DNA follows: TGCACCAGCAGCTCGGACTGGGGCGAGACCCAGTACTTC.

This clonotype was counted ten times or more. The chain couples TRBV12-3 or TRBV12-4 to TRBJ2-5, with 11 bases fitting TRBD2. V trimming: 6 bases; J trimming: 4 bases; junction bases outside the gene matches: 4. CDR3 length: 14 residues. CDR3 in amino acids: CASREGLAAETQYF. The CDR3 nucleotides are TGTGCCAGCAGGGAGGGACTAGCGGCAGAGACCCAGTACTTC.

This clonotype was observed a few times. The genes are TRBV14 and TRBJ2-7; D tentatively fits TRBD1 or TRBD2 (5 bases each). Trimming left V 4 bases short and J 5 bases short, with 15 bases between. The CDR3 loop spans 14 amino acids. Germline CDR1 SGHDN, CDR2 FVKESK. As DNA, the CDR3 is TGTGCCAGCAGCCCCCGGATTGGGGGTCACGAGCAGTACTTC. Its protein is CASSPRIGGHEQYF.

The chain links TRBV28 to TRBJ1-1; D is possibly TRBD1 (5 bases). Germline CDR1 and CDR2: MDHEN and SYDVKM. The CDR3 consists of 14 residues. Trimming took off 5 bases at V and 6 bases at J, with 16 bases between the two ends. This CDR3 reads CASSTRTPEAEAFF. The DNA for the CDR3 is TGTGCCAGCAGTACTCGGACACCCGAGGCTGAAGCTTTCTTT.

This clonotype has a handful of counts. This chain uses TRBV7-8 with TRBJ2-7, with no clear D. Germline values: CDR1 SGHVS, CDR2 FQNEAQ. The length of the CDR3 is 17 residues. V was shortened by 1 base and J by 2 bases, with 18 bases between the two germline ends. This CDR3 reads CASSLGRSGIPPYEQYF. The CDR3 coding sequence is TGTGCCAGCAGCTTAGGACGTTCGGGCATTCCCCCCTACGAGCAGTACTTC.

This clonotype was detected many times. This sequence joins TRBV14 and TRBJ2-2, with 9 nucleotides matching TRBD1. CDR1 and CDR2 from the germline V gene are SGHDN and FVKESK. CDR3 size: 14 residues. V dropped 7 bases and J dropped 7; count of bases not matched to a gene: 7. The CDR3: CASKYRGHFGELFF. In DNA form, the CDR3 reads TGTGCCAGCAAATACAGGGGGCACTTCGGGGAGCTGTTTTTT.

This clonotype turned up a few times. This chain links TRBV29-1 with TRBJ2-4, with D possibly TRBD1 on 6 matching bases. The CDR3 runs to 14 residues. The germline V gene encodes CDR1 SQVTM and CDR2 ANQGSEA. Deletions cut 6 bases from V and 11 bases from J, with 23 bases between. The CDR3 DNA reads TGCAGCGTCAGTAATCTTCGTACTGGGGGCTTTCAGTACTTC. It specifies CSVSNLRTGGFQYF.

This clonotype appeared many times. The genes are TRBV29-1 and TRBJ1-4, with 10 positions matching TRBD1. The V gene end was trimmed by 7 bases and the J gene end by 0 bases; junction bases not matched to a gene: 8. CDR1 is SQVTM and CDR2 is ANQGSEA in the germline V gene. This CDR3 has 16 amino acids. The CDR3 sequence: CSAKTGGRTTNEKLFF. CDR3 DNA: TGCAGCGCCAAGACAGGGGGCCGTACAACTAATGAAAAACTGTTTTTT.

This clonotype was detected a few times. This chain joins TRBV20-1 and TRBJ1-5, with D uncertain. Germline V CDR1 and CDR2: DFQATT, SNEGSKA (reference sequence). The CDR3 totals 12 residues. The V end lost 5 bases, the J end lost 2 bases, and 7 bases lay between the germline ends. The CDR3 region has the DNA TGCAGTGCTGGCCTCGGCAATCAGCCCCAGCATTTT. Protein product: CSAGLGNQPQHF.

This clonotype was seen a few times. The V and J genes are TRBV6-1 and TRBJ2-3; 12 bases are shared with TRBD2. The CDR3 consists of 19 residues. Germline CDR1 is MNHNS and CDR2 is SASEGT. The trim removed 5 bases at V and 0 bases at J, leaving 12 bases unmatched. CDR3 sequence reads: CASSKTPGTSGSSTDTQYF. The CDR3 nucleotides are TGTGCCAGCAGTAAGACTCCCGGGACTAGCGGGTCTAGCACAGATACGCAGTATTTT.

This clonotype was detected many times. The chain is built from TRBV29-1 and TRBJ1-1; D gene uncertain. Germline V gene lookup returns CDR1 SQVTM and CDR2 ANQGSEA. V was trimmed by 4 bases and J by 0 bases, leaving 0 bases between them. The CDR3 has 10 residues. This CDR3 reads CSVVNTEAFF. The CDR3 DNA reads TGCAGCGTTGTGAACACTGAAGCTTTCTTT.

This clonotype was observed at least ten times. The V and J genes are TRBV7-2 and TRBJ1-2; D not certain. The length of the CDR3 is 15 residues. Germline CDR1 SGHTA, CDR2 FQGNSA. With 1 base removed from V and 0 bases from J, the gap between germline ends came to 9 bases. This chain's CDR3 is CASSLEALANYGYTF. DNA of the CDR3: TGTGCCAGCAGCTTAGAGGCGCTGGCTAACTATGGCTACACCTTC.

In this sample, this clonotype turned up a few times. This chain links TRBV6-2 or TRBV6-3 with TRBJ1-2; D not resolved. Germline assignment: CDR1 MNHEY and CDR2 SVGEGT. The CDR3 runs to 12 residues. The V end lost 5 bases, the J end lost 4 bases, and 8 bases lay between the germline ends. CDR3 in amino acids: CASSRVLYGYTF. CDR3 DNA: TGTGCCAGCAGTCGGGTTCTCTATGGCTACACCTTC.

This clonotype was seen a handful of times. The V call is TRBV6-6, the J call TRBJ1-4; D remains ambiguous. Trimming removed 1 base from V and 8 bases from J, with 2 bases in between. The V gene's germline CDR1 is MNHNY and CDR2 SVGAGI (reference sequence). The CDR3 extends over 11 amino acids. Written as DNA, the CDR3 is TGTGCCAGCAGTTACTGGGAAAAACTGTTTTTT. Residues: CASSYWEKLFF.